A single sample gave rise to the 25 T cell receptor beta chains below, sequenced in a study of T cells after yellow fever vaccination. TCRdb re-derived calls from the 5' RACE reads in MiXCR, one entry per CDR3 protein. Among approximately 580,000 distinct CDR3 sequences listed, roughly 17% were seen once. The source was PBMCs, collected 5 days after the first yellow fever vaccination. These receptors originate from a young man who received the YFV17D yellow fever vaccine.

The table lists this clonotype with many counts. The V call is TRBV5-1, the J call TRBJ2-2, with 11 bases matching TRBD2. V dropped 4 bases and J dropped 6; count of bases not matched to a gene: 8. Germline CDR1 SGHRS, CDR2 YFSETQ. The CDR3 runs 16 residues. The CDR3 loop reads CASSPSSGGTPGELFF. CDR3 DNA sequence: TGCGCCAGCAGCCCGTCTAGCGGGGGGACCCCCGGGGAGCTGTTTTTT.

This clonotype was detected a few times. The rearrangement uses TRBV28 and TRBJ2-7; possibly TRBD1 or TRBD2 for D (7 bases each). The CDR3 is 14 residues long. Germline-derived CDR1 and CDR2 are MDHEN and SYDVKM. V was clipped by 4 bases and J by 2 bases, with 12 bases between them. DNA of the CDR3: TGTGCCAGCAGTTCCAGGGGGGGGGCCTACGAGCAGTACGTC. Its protein product is CASSSRGGAYEQYV.

The chain recombines TRBV25-1 with TRBJ1-3, with D unresolved. Per germline, CDR1 MGHDK and CDR2 SYGVNS. V dropped 1 base and J dropped 4 bases, with 14 bases sitting between them. This CDR3 contains 16 residues. CDR3 DNA: TGTGCCAGCAGTGAATTTTCGGGGTCGGCCGGAAACACCATATATTTT. This translates into CASSEFSGSAGNTIYF.

This clonotype was seen a few times. CDR3 protein: CASSFLLAGGGNEQFF. The CDR3 region has the DNA TGTGCCAGCAGCTTCCTCTTAGCGGGGGGTGGCAATGAGCAGTTCTTC. V usage is TRBV7-8 and J usage is TRBJ2-1, with 10 nucleotides matching TRBD2. The junction had 8 bases not matched to a gene; V was cut back by 3 bases and J by 6 bases. The CDR3 consists of 16 residues. Germline-derived CDR1 and CDR2 are SGHVS and FQNEAQ.

This clonotype was found a few times. The genes are TRBV4-3 and TRBJ2-5; D remains unclear. The CDR3 has 13 residues. Germline loops: CDR1 LGHNA, CDR2 YSLEER. Deletions cut 2 bases from V and 3 bases from J, with 7 bases between. Written as DNA, the CDR3 is TGCGCCAGCAGCCAAACGCTGGAAGAGACCCAGTACTTC. Amino acids: CASSQTLEETQYF.

This clonotype was counted a few times. This chain links TRBV20-1 with TRBJ2-7, with 7 bases fitting TRBD1. Germline V CDR1 and CDR2: DFQATT, SNEGSKA (reference sequence). The CDR3 totals 15 residues. The junction had 12 bases not matched to a gene; V was cut back by 6 bases and J by 1 base. The CDR3 here is CSAPPTGLGSYEQYF. CDR3 nucleotides: TGCAGTGCCCCTCCGACAGGGCTGGGGTCCTACGAGCAGTACTTC.

This clonotype was seen more than once but under ten times. J is TRBJ1-3 and V is TRBV7-2; maybe TRBD1 (5 bases). There are 13 residues in the CDR3. V lost 8 bases and J 1 base, leaving 9 bases between the germline ends. Germline V gene lookup returns CDR1 SGHTA and CDR2 FQGNSA. The CDR3 region has the DNA TGTGCCAGCCAGGGCGGGTCTGGAAACACCATATATTTT. Translation gives CASQGGSGNTIYF.

This clonotype was detected only once. The rearrangement links TRBV15 to TRBJ2-1, with D maybe TRBD2 (6 bases). Trimming pared 0 bases from V and 5 bases from J, leaving 11 bases between. The V gene's germline CDR1 is LNHNV and CDR2 YYDKDF (reference sequence). The CDR3 extends over 15 amino acids. CDR3 sequence reads: CATSRDTGENNEQFF. The CDR3, as DNA: TGTGCCACCAGCAGAGATACGGGGGAGAACAATGAGCAGTTCTTC.

The CDR3 DNA follows: TGTGCCAGCAGCGCCAGATTGACAGGGGGCGATGGCTACACCTTC. Its translation is CASSARLTGGDGYTF. The chain recombines TRBV5-4 with TRBJ1-2; 10 positions agree with TRBD1. Germline trimming cut 4 bases from V and 6 bases from J; bases unmatched to any gene: 9. CDR1 and CDR2 from the germline V gene are SGHNT and YYREEE (reference sequence). This CDR3 is 15 amino acids long. The full variable domain, rest sourced from reference TRBV5-4 and TRBJ1-2, is ETGVTQSPTHLIKTRGQQVTLRCSSQSGHNTVSWYQQALGQGPQFIFQYYREEENGRGNFPPRFSGLQFPNYSSELNVNALELDDSALYLCASSARLTGGDGYTFGSGTRLTVV.

This rearrangement joins TRBV12-3 or TRBV12-4 to TRBJ2-3, with D perhaps TRBD2 (7 bases). The CDR3 has 13 residues. V was clipped by 3 bases and J by 4 bases, with 8 bases between them. The CDR3 loop is CASSFGGPDTQYF. DNA for the CDR3: TGTGCCAGCAGTTTCGGGGGGCCAGATACGCAGTATTTT.

The chain recombines TRBV6-5 with TRBJ1-2; TRBD1 aligns across 8 bases. V trimming: 4 bases; J trimming: 7 bases; junction bases outside the gene matches: 2. CDR1 is MNHEY, CDR2 SVGAGI, per germline. The CDR3 has 12 amino acids. CDR3 in DNA: TGTGCCAGCAGTTTCACAGGGGGTGGCTACACCTTC. Amino acids: CASSFTGGGYTF.

This chain links TRBV6-2 or TRBV6-3 with TRBJ2-5; D uncertain. Germline V gene data show CDR1 as MNHEY and CDR2 as SVGEGT. Trimming shortened V by 5 bases and J by 0 bases, and 10 bases separated the two germline ends. The CDR3 totals 14 residues. CDR3 bases: TGTGCCAGCAGTGCCCCGTGGGACCAAGAGACCCAGTACTTC. As protein: CASSAPWDQETQYF.

This clonotype was seen at least ten times. The V and J genes are TRBV20-1 and TRBJ2-5; 12 nucleotides align to TRBD2. V lost 3 bases and J lost 1; bases outside the gene matches: 3. The CDR3 is 15 amino acids. Germline V CDR1 and CDR2: DFQATT, SNEGSKA (reference sequence). DNA of the CDR3: TGCAGTGCTAGTCCTAGCGGGGGGGCCCAAGAGACCCAGTACTTC. It codes for CSASPSGGAQETQYF.

This clonotype appeared a few times. The chain is built from TRBV12-5 and TRBJ2-2, with D unresolved. CDR3 length: 12 residues. Trimming left V 2 bases short and J 2 bases short, with 0 bases between. Germline CDR1 is LGHNT and CDR2 is FRNRAP. Here the CDR3 DNA reads TGTGCTAGTGGTTTGAACACCGGGGAGCTGTTTTTT. It is translated as CASGLNTGELFF. Based on the CDR3 plus reference TRBV12-5 and TRBJ2-2, the full variable domain is DARVTQTPRHKVTEMGQEVTMRCQPILGHNTVFWYRQTMMQGLELLAYFRNRAPLDDSGMPKDRFSAEMPDATLATLKIQPSEPRDSAVYFCASGLNTGELFFGEGSRLTVL.

The chain uses TRBV20-1 and TRBJ2-1; D is perhaps TRBD1 (5 bases). Trimming stripped 2 bases from V and 4 bases from J, with 12 bases between. Germline CDR1 reads DFQATT; CDR2 reads SNEGSKA (reference sequence). This CDR3 is 14 amino acids long. The CDR3 is CSARSFGAYNEQFF. CDR3 in DNA: TGCAGTGCTAGAAGTTTTGGGGCTTACAATGAGCAGTTCTTC.

The CDR3 bases are TGCGCCAGCAGCTTGGAGACAGGTTACGAGCAGTACTTC. Translated: CASSLETGYEQYF. This chain uses TRBV5-1 with TRBJ2-7; D is possibly TRBD1 (6 bases). The germline V and J ends were trimmed by 0 bases and 4 bases, with 8 bases remaining between them. Germline assignment: CDR1 SGHRS and CDR2 YFSETQ. The CDR3 is 13 residues long.

The V and J genes are TRBV7-8 and TRBJ2-3; 10 bases align to TRBD2. J gave up 2 bases and V 3 bases, and 5 bases lay outside the gene matches. Germline assignment: CDR1 SGHVS and CDR2 FQNEAQ. The CDR3 sequence is 16 residues long. This CDR3 is CASSFASGGYTDTQYF. The CDR3 coding sequence is TGTGCCAGCAGCTTCGCTAGCGGGGGCTACACAGATACGCAGTATTTT.

This clonotype was detected a few times. The chain has TRBV7-9 and TRBJ2-7, with D hard to call. CDR3 length: 15 residues. Germline values: CDR1 SEHNR, CDR2 FQNEAQ (reference sequence). The V and J ends lost 5 bases and 2 bases respectively, with 16 bases between them. CDR3 loop: CASSLKGKNPYEQYF. The CDR3 DNA sequence: TGTGCCAGCAGCCTCAAGGGAAAAAACCCCTACGAGCAGTACTTC.

The chain joins TRBV18 to TRBJ2-7; perhaps TRBD1 as D (6 bases). CDR1 KGHSH and CDR2 LQKENI come from the germline V gene. V lost 3 bases to trimming and J lost 2 bases, with 11 bases between them. This CDR3 is 14 amino acids long. For the CDR3, the DNA is TGTGCCAGCTCACCTTCCCAGGGGCCCTACGAGCAGTACGTC. As protein: CASSPSQGPYEQYV.

The rearrangement joins TRBV3-1 to TRBJ1-2, with D perhaps matching TRBD1 (6 bases). CDR1 and CDR2 from the germline V gene are LGHDT and YNNKEL (reference sequence). V was clipped by 0 bases and J by 8 bases, with 19 bases between them. This CDR3 region has 16 residues. Here the CDR3 DNA reads TGTGCCAGCAGCCAAGAAAGTCAGGGGTGGACGGGCGGCTACACCTTC. It encodes CASSQESQGWTGGYTF.

The V call is TRBV7-2, the J call TRBJ1-5, with unresolved D. Trimming took off 4 bases at V and 5 bases at J, with 9 bases between the two ends. Per germline, CDR1 SGHTA and CDR2 FQGNSA. The CDR3 loop spans 13 amino acids. CDR3: CASSSDWDQPQHF. In DNA form, the CDR3 reads TGTGCCAGCAGCTCAGACTGGGATCAGCCCCAGCATTTT.

The V and J genes are TRBV11-2 and TRBJ2-7; TRBD1 agrees at 7 bases. From germline, CDR1 is SGHAT and CDR2 FQNNGV. J lost 7 bases, V lost 4 bases, and 13 bases had no gene match. The CDR3 runs to 15 residues. CDR3 sequence: CASSSSASRGNEQYF. As DNA, the CDR3 is TGTGCCAGCAGCTCTAGTGCGAGCAGGGGGAATGAGCAGTACTTC.

Here the CDR3 reads CASSQGGTDGLDNSPLHF. The CDR3 nucleotides are TGCGCCAGCAGCCAAGGGGGTACGGACGGACTGGATAATTCACCCCTCCACTTT. The V call is TRBV4-3, the J call TRBJ1-6; D is uncertain. Germline V gene lookup returns CDR1 LGHNA and CDR2 YSLEER. The V gene lost 1 base and the J gene lost 5 bases, with 18 bases spanning the gap. The CDR3 sequence is 18 residues long.

The chain links TRBV12-3 or TRBV12-4 to TRBJ1-2, with no clear D. Trimming pared 3 bases from V and 8 bases from J, leaving 13 bases between. The CDR3 runs to 13 residues. The CDR3, as DNA: TGTGCCAGCAGTTTTTCGGGGATGGGGGGCTACACCTTC. Amino acids: CASSFSGMGGYTF.

This clonotype was seen only a few times. V usage is TRBV6-2 or TRBV6-3 and J usage is TRBJ1-1, with 9 nucleotides matching TRBD1. CDR1 MNHEY and CDR2 SVGEGT come from the germline V gene. V shed 6 bases and J 6 bases; nucleotides not matched to a gene: 5. CDR3 length equals 13 residues. The CDR3 region has the DNA TGTGCCAGCAGGGACAGGGGAACCGCTGAAGCTTTCTTT. Translation: CASRDRGTAEAFF.